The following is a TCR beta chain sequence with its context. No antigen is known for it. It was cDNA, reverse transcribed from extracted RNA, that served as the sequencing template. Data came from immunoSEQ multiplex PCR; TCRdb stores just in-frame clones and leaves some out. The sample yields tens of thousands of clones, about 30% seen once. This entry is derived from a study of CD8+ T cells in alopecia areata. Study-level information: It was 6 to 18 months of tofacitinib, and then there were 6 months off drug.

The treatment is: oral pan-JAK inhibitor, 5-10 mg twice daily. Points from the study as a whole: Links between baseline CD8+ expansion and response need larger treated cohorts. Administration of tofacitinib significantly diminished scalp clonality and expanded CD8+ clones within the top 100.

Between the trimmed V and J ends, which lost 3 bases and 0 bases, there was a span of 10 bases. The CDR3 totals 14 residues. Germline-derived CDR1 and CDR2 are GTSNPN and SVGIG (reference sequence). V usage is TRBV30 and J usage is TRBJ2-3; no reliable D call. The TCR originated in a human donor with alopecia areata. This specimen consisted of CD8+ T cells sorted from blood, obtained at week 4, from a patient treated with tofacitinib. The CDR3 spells CAWSHLTSTDTQYF. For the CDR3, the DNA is TGTGCCTGGAGCCATTTGACCAGCACAGATACGCAGTATTTT.